This note documents a single T cell receptor beta chain sequence. Repertoires were generated with immunoSEQ multiplex PCR, while TCRdb's copy carries only in-frame clones and drops some. Among some 73,000 clones listed, 85% to 95% were seen once. V was clipped by 1 base and J by 5 bases; unmatched bases: 7. CDR1 is SGHVS and CDR2 is FQNEAQ in the germline V gene. The CDR3 covers 15 residues. This entry comes from a study of T cell changes during pregnancy in multiple sclerosis. The chain joins TRBV7-8 to TRBJ2-7; 8 bases line up with TRBD2. This clonotype originated in a female donor in good health, enrolled as a control in a pregnancy study. The input for sequencing was peripheral blood, taken in the third trimester of pregnancy. CDR3 residues: CASSLDSGLAHEQYF. The CDR3 DNA reads as TGTGCCAGCAGCTTAGATAGTGGACTAGCCCACGAGCAGTACTTC. Full variable domain (outside the CDR3, taken from reference TRBV7-8 and TRBJ2-7): GAGVSQSPRYKVAKRGQDVALRCDPISGHVSLFWYQQALGQGPEFLTYFQNEAQLDKSGLPSDRFFAERPEGSVSTLKIQRTQQEDSAVYLCASSLDSGLAHEQYFGPGTRLTVT.